This T cell receptor (beta chain) was found in a study of cytomegalovirus exposure and HLA in healthy donors. Unmatched junction bases numbered 2, after V lost 6 bases and J lost 7 bases. CDR1 is SGHAT, CDR2 FQNNGV, per germline. This CDR3 has 14 residues. Donors sampled were nominally healthy, though unrecorded immune exposures were likely. 13 Jbeta primers and 60 Vbeta primers were used for the PCR. The method was immunoSEQ multiplex PCR; TCRdb's version includes in-frame clones alone and lacks a portion of them. The sample has around 110,000 clones; under 85% are singletons. Details on this clone: The target antigen is unknown.

Study-wide points: Analysis was carried out at a later point, and it linked a missense DCLRE1C variant to TCR beta V- and J-gene trimming. Certain indistinguishable V segments, among them TRBV6-2 and TRBV6-3, were excluded. In an earlier analysis, in several hundred donors, most V segments appeared productive either ~87% or ~30% of the time.

This receptor was identified in a male donor in good health and CMV-seronegative. The chain couples TRBV11-2 to TRBJ2-1; TRBD2 matches 14 bases. The sample consisted of PBMCs. CDR3 nucleotide sequence: TGTGCCAGCAGAGGACTAGCGGGAGGTAATGAGCAGTTCTTC. This codes for CASRGLAGGNEQFF.